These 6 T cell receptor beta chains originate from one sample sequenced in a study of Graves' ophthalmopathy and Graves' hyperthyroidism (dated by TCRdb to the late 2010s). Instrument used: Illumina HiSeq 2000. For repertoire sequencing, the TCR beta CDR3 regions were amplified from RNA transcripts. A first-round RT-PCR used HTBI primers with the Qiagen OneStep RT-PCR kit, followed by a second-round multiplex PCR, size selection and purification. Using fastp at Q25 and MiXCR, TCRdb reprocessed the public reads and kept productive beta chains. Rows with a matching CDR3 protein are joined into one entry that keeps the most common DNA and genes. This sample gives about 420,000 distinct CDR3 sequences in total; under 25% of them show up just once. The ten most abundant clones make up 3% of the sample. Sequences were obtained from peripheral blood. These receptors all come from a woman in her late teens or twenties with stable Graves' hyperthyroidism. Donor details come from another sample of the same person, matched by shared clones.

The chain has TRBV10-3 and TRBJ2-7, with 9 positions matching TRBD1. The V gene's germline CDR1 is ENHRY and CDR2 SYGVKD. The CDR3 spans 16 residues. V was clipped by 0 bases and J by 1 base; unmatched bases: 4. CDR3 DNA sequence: TGTGCCATCAGTGAGTCAGGACAGGGGACTTCCTACGAGCAGTACTTC. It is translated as CAISESGQGTSYEQYF.

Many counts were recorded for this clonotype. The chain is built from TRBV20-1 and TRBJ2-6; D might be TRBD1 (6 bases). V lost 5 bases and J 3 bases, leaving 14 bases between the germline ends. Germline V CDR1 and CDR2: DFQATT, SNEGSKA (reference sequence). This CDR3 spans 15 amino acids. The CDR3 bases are TGCAGTGCTTGCGACAGGATCTATGGGGCCAACGTCCTGACTTTC. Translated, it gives CSACDRIYGANVLTF.

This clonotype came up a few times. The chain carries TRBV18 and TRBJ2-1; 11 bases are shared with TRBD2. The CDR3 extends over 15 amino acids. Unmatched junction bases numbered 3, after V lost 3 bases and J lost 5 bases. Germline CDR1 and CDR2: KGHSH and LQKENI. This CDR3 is CASSPATSGNNEQFF. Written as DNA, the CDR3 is TGTGCCAGCTCACCCGCGACTAGCGGGAACAATGAGCAGTTCTTC.

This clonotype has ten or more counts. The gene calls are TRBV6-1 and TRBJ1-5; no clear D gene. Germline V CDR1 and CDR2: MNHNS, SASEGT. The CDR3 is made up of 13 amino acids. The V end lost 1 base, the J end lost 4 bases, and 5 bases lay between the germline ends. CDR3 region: CASSEDPNQPQHF. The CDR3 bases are TGTGCCAGCAGTGAAGATCCTAATCAGCCCCAGCATTTT.

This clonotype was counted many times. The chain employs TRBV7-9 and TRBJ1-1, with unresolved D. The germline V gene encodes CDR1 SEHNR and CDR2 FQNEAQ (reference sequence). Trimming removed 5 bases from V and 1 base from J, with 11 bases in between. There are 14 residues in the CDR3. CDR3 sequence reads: CASSPLLGNTEAFF. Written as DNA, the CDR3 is TGTGCCAGCAGCCCCCTCCTGGGGAACACTGAAGCTTTCTTT.

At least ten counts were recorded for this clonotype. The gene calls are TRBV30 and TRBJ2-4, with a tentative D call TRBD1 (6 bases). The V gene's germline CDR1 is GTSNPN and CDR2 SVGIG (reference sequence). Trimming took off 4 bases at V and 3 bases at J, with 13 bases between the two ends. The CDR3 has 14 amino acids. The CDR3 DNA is TGTGCCTGGAACAGGGAATCCGGCAAAAACATTCAGTACTTC. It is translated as CAWNRESGKNIQYF.